The T cell receptor (beta chain) described here comes from a study of blood T cell repertoires in COVID-19. At the level of the study: PBMCs, B-cell-depleted T cells, or T cells provided the cDNA or gDNA that made up the material.

Sequencing used immunoSEQ multiplex PCR; TCRdb keeps in-frame clones, though not all of them. The repertoire holds about 150,000 clones, with around 81% as singletons. The germline V gene encodes CDR1 MNHNY and CDR2 SVGAGI (reference sequence). This CDR3 spans 13 amino acids. Trimming shortened V by 5 bases and J by 2 bases, and 9 bases separated the two germline ends. The clonotype comes from a woman aged 60-75 years with active or convalescent COVID-19. The specimen was peripheral blood. The V call is TRBV6-6, the J call TRBJ1-1; D is possibly TRBD1 (6 bases). Written as DNA, the CDR3 is TGTGCCAGCAGTCACAGGGAAAACACTGAAGCTTTCTTT. Translation gives CASSHRENTEAFF.